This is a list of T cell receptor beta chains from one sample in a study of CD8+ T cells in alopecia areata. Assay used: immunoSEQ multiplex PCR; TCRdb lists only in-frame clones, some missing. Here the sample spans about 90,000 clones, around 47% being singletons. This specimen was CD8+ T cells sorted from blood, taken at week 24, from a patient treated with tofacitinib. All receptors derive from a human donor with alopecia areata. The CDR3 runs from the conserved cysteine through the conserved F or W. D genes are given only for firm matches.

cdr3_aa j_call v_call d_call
CASRETGNTEAFF TRBJ1-1 TRBV27 NA
CASPYGRDYEQYF NA TRBV13 NA
CASSQDLREGRGTKNIQYF TRBJ2-4 TRBV4-2 TRBD2
CASRAGRNTEAFF TRBJ1-1 TRBV6-5 NA
CASSLRGSPDTQYF TRBJ2-3 TRBV13 NA
CASSMAQSRNQPQHF TRBJ1-5 TRBV19 NA
CATSRGYRATPTYEQYF TRBJ2-7 TRBV15 NA
CASSLRQGPTGELFF TRBJ2-2 TRBV5-1 NA
CASSETGAEETQYF TRBJ2-5 TRBV6-4 TRBD1
CSVGGHPNYGYTF TRBJ1-2 TRBV29-1 NA
CASSQDRGGQETQYF TRBJ2-5 TRBV4-1 NA
CASSLDTQETQYF TRBJ2-5 TRBV5-6 NA
CASSQDARPYEQYF TRBJ2-7 TRBV4-1 NA
CASSLPGLAGASTGELFF TRBJ2-2 TRBV5-6 TRBD2
CATSTVSSGLPYEQYF TRBJ2-7 TRBV15 TRBD2
CASSEYRDYPQETQYF TRBJ2-5 TRBV9 TRBD2
CASSWSITGELFF TRBJ2-2 TRBV27 NA
CASSVQQGTNYGYTF TRBJ1-2 TRBV9 NA
CSVAVLAGEGDEQFF TRBJ2-1 TRBV29-1 TRBD2
CASSRDRIYNEQFF TRBJ2-1 TRBV7-9 NA
CASSIGTGGANEQFF TRBJ2-1 TRBV19 TRBD1
CASSFGSGANVLTF TRBJ2-6 TRBV27 NA
CASSLTSGTYEQYF TRBJ2-7 TRBV4-2 TRBD2
CASRPGTGGTYEQYF TRBJ2-7 TRBV6-5 TRBD1
CASSFSGGEGNEQFF TRBJ2-1 TRBV4-3 TRBD2
CASSQVRDMPETQYF TRBJ2-5 TRBV4-3 NA
CASTPGLVLNEQYF TRBJ2-7 TRBV7-9 TRBD2
CASSPRSFTFSGANVLTF TRBJ2-6 TRBV27 NA
CASSLFDTQGRIYEQYF TRBJ2-7 TRBV27 NA
CASRGTSGSFDTQYF TRBJ2-3 TRBV2 TRBD2
CASLGTGFFNEQFF TRBJ2-1 TRBV9 TRBD1
CASSFGTGSYEQYF TRBJ2-7 TRBV7-2 TRBD1
CASNRQGGSYNEQFF TRBJ2-1 TRBV11-2 NA
CASGISYSSIQYF TRBJ2-4 TRBV6-5 NA
CASSLALGTRDYGYTF TRBJ1-2 TRBV5-1 NA
CSVTDRSSYEQYF NA TRBV29-1 NA
CASSETSELWEQYF TRBJ2-7 TRBV9 NA
CASSVLYLEAFF TRBJ1-1 TRBV10-3 NA
CASSLGLAKTQYF TRBJ2-5 TRBV27 NA
CSVDDRGINQPQHF TRBJ1-5 TRBV29-1 TRBD1
CASSYLGGRNQPQHF TRBJ1-5 TRBV6-5 NA
CASSGAGGTYEQYF TRBJ2-7 TRBV27 TRBD2
CASSSLGQSQETQYF TRBJ2-5 TRBV7-9 NA
CASSEVGTSMNTEAFF TRBJ1-1 TRBV2 NA